This TCR beta chain was identified in a study of early T cells in non-severe SARS-CoV-2 infection. Study-level information: From unsorted whole blood, bulk RNA was sequenced, and the chains remained unpaired. The study, taken as a whole, reports: VDJdb-based annotation leaned toward anti-spike CD8 responses and missed private and CD4 specificities.

This clonotype appeared many times. The antigen is undetermined. The CDR3 consists of 13 residues. The junction had 3 bases not matched to a gene; V was cut back by 6 bases and J by 4 bases. Unique molecular identifiers (one per individual cDNA molecule) were attached. Each CDR3 protein gets one entry after TCRdb re-called the 5' RACE reads with MiXCR. This sample yields about 58,000 distinct CDR3 sequences, of which 7% to 8% are seen a single time; around 3.4% belongs to the top ten. The chain joins TRBV12-3 or TRBV12-4 to TRBJ1-1, with 9 positions matching TRBD1. This receptor was obtained from an adult who was a healthcare worker with PCR-confirmed SARS-CoV-2 infection or an uninfected control (not recorded which). Sequencing was done on a sample of whole blood. CDR3 in amino acids: CASSSTGGTEAFF. CDR3 DNA: TGTGCCAGCAGCTCGACAGGGGGCACTGAAGCTTTCTTT.